This T cell receptor beta chain was recorded in a study of blood T cell repertoires in COVID-19. Overall study: Sources were T cells, B-cell-depleted T cells, or PBMCs; the material itself was cDNA or gDNA.

Generated by immunoSEQ multiplex PCR, the TCRdb table keeps only in-frame clones and is missing some. Of roughly 110,000 clones detected, around 84% appear once; the ten largest clones hold 1.4% to 1.5%. Sample: peripheral blood. The receptor's source is a man in his forties with acute or convalescent COVID-19.

The CDR3 DNA is TGTGCCGCCCGGACAGCCGGCAATGAGCAGTTCTTC. Protein: CAARTAGNEQFF. This sequence joins TRBV6-5 and TRBJ2-1; D might be TRBD1 (6 bases). The germline CDR1 and CDR2 sequences are MNHEY and SVGAGI. Trimming removed 11 bases from V and 6 bases from J, with 14 bases in between. The CDR3 totals 12 residues.